Below, one TCR beta chain is given with its context. Its antigen is undetermined. V was clipped by 1 base and J by 1 base; unmatched bases: 9. The CDR3 is 18 amino acids. Germline V gives CDR1 MNHEY, CDR2 SMNVEV (reference sequence). Sequencing was performed with immunoSEQ multiplex PCR; in TCRdb, only in-frame clones are kept and a portion is missing. The sample carries some 1.4 million clones, approximately 97% recorded once. The data originate from a study of shared clonotypes between healthy human individuals. Study-wide results and limits: Expectations were that clonotype sharing among donors would be affected by sequencing depth.

This rearrangement joins TRBV27 to TRBJ2-4, with 8 bases identical to TRBD1. The receptor comes from a man aged 30 to 39 in good health. Sequencing was done on a sample of naive CD4+ T cells sorted from blood. Specified subset: CD45RA+ positively selected. In DNA, the CDR3 is TGTGCCAGCAGTTTATGGGCAGGGGGCTCCCTCGCCAAAAACATTCAGTACTTC. Residues: CASSLWAGGSLAKNIQYF.